A selection of T cell receptor beta chains follows, all from one sample in a study of blood T cell repertoires in COVID-19. The method was immunoSEQ multiplex PCR; TCRdb's version includes in-frame clones alone and lacks a portion of them. The repertoire holds around 210,000 clones, approximately 91% seen once, with 15% to 20% in the top ten. The sequenced sample consisted of peripheral blood. These TCRs come from a man in his forties or fifties with COVID-19, enrolled during active disease. The CDR3 runs from the conserved cysteine through the conserved F or W. A D gene is named only where the DNA matches it firmly. The size field is filled for only some rows; it gives once, few, many or a size class.

>NA|TRBJ2-3|TRBV5-1|NA
TGCGCCAGCAGCTTTCGGGGGGCTGTAGAAGATACGCAGTATTTT
CASSFRGAVEDTQYF
>NA|TRBJ2-4|TRBV19|NA
TGTGCCAGTAATGAGGAGTTAGCCAAAAACATTCAGTACTTC
CASNEELAKNIQYF
>NA|TRBJ1-2|TRBV28|NA
TGTGCCAGCAGTTCCGTAACTCCCGGCTACACCTTC
CASSSVTPGYTF
>NA|TRBJ2-3|TRBV7-9|TRBD2
TGTGCCAGCAGCTTCCCGGGACTAGCGGGGGGCATCACAGATACGCAGTATTTT
CASSFPGLAGGITDTQYF
>NA|TRBJ2-1|TRBV10-3|NA
TGTGCCATCAGTGAGTCGAGAGGAGGGGGCCCTGAGCAGTTCTTC
CAISESRGGGPEQFF
>NA|TRBJ1-5|TRBV19|TRBD1
TGTGCCAGTAGTATAGTGACAGGGCCGAGTCAGCCCCAGCATTTT
CASSIVTGPSQPQHF
>NA|TRBJ2-5|TRBV18|TRBD1
TGTGCCAGCTCATCCCAGGGTGGGGACAGCGGAGAGACCCAGTACTTC
CASSSQGGDSGETQYF
>NA|TRBJ1-5|TRBV28|NA
TGTGCCAGCACCCAGGACAGCCGCAATCAGCCCCAGCATTTT
CASTQDSRNQPQHF
>NA|TRBJ1-2|TRBV2|NA
TGTGCCAGCCTATATGGAGGGCATGGCTACACCTTC
CASLYGGHGYTF
>NA|TRBJ2-4|TRBV6-2/TRBV6-3|NA
TGTGCCAGCAGTGCCACTCAACTAGCCAAAAACATTCAGTACTTC
CASSATQLAKNIQYF
>few|TRBJ1-3|TRBV3-1/TRBV3-2|NA
TGTGCCAGCAGCCCCGGACAGCCTGGAAACACCATATATTTT
CASSPGQPGNTIYF
>NA|TRBJ1-2|TRBV18|TRBD1
TGTGCCAGCTCTCAGACAGGGAACTATGGCTACACCTTC
CASSQTGNYGYTF
>NA|TRBJ1-2|TRBV29-1|TRBD1
TGCAGCGCACAGGGGGCGAACAACCTTAACTATGGCTACACCTTC
CSAQGANNLNYGYTF
>NA|TRBJ2-2|TRBV18|NA
TGTGCCAGCTCACCACGAACAGGGCCCAACACCGGGGAGCTGTTTTTT
CASSPRTGPNTGELFF
>NA|TRBJ2-5|TRBV27|TRBD2
TGTGCCAGCAGTAACAGCTTACTAGCGGGACTCCGAGAGACCCAGTACTTC
CASSNSLLAGLRETQYF
>NA|TRBJ2-3|TRBV19|NA
TGTGCCAGTAGTATATCGGGGACTCTAGATACGCAGTATTTT
CASSISGTLDTQYF
>NA|TRBJ1-5|TRBV19|TRBD1
TGTGCCAGTAGCCGTATCCCGGGACAGGGGATCAATCAGCCCCAGCATTTT
CASSRIPGQGINQPQHF
>NA|TRBJ2-1|TRBV5-4|TRBD2
TGTGCCAGCAGCGGGGGAGGGAGGGCCGGAGCAGGGAATGAGCAGTTCTTC
CASSGGGRAGAGNEQFF
>once|TRBJ2-3|TRBV24-1|NA
TGTGCCACCAGTGATCCAAAGGGAGCAGATACGCAGTATTTT
CATSDPKGADTQYF
>NA|TRBJ2-7|TRBV5-1|TRBD2
TGCGCCAGCAGCTTGCGGGGGGAGCCCTACGAGCAGTACTTC
CASSLRGEPYEQYF
>NA|TRBJ1-5|TRBV15|NA
TGTGCCACCAGCAGAGAGAACAGGTATAGCAATCAGCCCCAGCATTTT
CATSRENRYSNQPQHF
>NA|TRBJ1-2|TRBV28|TRBD1
TGTGCCAGCAGTACAGGACAGGGGGACTATGGCTACACCTTC
CASSTGQGDYGYTF
>few|TRBJ1-2|TRBV21-1|NA
TGTGCCAGCAGCAAGGGAGGGCACCCTTTTTGTCGGTACACCTTC
CASSKGGHPFCRYTF
>few|TRBJ2-1|TRBV2|NA
TGTGCCAGCAGCTATCGGACGGGGGAGCAGTTCTTC
CASSYRTGEQFF
>once|TRBJ1-6|TRBV4-2|NA
TGTGCCAGCAGCCAAGATGGCACAGGTTATAATTCACCCCTCCACTTT
CASSQDGTGYNSPLHF
>NA|TRBJ1-3|TRBV3-1/TRBV3-2|NA
TGTGCCAGCAGCCAGGGAGATGGAAACACCATATATTTT
CASSQGDGNTIYF
>NA|TRBJ1-2|TRBV7-9|NA
TGTGCCAGCAGCTTAGTAACTAACTATGGCTACACCTTC
CASSLVTNYGYTF
>NA|TRBJ2-2|TRBV30|TRBD1
TGTGCCTGGAGTGTAAGGGTAGGGGGCACAAACACCGGGGAGCTGTTTTTT
CAWSVRVGGTNTGELFF
>NA|TRBJ2-2|TRBV6-5|NA
TGTGCCAGCAGTTACTCGCCCGACTTCGCCGGGGAGCTGTTTTTT
CASSYSPDFAGELFF
>NA|TRBJ2-7|TRBV6-5|TRBD1
TGTGCCAGCAAAATCTCCTGGACAGGGTCATACGAGCAGTACTTC
CASKISWTGSYEQYF
>NA|TRBJ2-7|TRBV4-3|NA
TGCGCCAGCAGCCAAGATAAATCCGGTGCAGGAAGCTCCTACGAGCAGTACTTC
CASSQDKSGAGSSYEQYF
>NA|TRBJ2-2|TRBV5-1|TRBD2
TGCGCCAGCAGCTTGGTAGCGGGAGCGCGAACCGGGGAGCTGTTTTTT
CASSLVAGARTGELFF
>few|TRBJ2-2|TRBV7-6|TRBD1
TGTGCCAGCAGCTCCGGGACAGGAAACACCGGGGAGCTGTTTTTT
CASSSGTGNTGELFF
>NA|TRBJ2-3|TRBV27|TRBD2
TGTGCCAGCAGTAAGGGACTAGCGGGGGAATTTAGCACAGATACGCAGTATTTT
CASSKGLAGEFSTDTQYF
>NA|TRBJ1-2|TRBV3-1/TRBV3-2|TRBD1
TGTGCCAGCAGCCAAGATTGGGGGACAGGGGGGGGGTATGGCTACACCTTC
CASSQDWGTGGGYGYTF
>NA|TRBJ2-7|TRBV7-3|NA
TGTGCCAGCAGCCACAACCTGGCGGGGATCGACGAGCAGTACTTC
CASSHNLAGIDEQYF
>NA|TRBJ2-2|TRBV9|TRBD2
TGTGCCAGCAGCCTAACCGGACTAGCGGGGTCTTCGAACACCGGGGAGCTGTTTTTT
CASSLTGLAGSSNTGELFF
>NA|TRBJ2-3|TRBV2|NA
TGTGCCAGCAGTGAACAGGGGCAAAGGACAGATACGCAGTATTTT
CASSEQGQRTDTQYF
>NA|TRBJ2-7|TRBV23-1|NA
TGCGCCAGCCGGAGCCGGGGAGGCGAGCAGTACTTC
CASRSRGGEQYF
>NA|TRBJ1-5|TRBV18|NA
TGTGCCAGCTCACCGGCTCCTTTGGGGGCTTGGAATCAGCCCCAGCATTTT
CASSPAPLGAWNQPQHF
>NA|TRBJ1-1|TRBV3-1/TRBV3-2|NA
TGTGCCAGCAGCTCAAATCCGAGGGCGTGTACTCAGAACACTGAAGCTTTCTTT
CASSSNPRACTQNTEAFF
>NA|TRBJ2-2|TRBV6-6|TRBD2
TGTGCCAGCAGCATAGCGGGGGGGAACACCGGGGAGCTGTTTTTT
CASSIAGGNTGELFF
>NA|TRBJ2-2|TRBV4-1|TRBD1
TGCGCCAGCAGCCAGACTAGGACAGGGTCTGACACCGGGGAGCTGTTTTTT
CASSQTRTGSDTGELFF
>NA|TRBJ1-1|TRBV19|NA
TGTGCCAGTGTAAAGGGAGGGGTCACTGAAGCTTTCTTT
CASVKGGVTEAFF
>NA|TRBJ1-1|TRBV4-2|TRBD1
TGTGCCAGCAGCCAAGCGGAGGGACGCAGGGGGCTCGAGAACACTGAAGCTTTCTTT
CASSQAEGRRGLENTEAFF
>NA|TRBJ2-2|TRBV4-1|NA
TGCGCCAGCAGCCAAGATCTATCACTTAACGGGGAGCTGTTTTTT
CASSQDLSLNGELFF
>NA|TRBJ2-2|TRBV19|NA
TGTGCCAGTACCCCTCCGAGCGGGCTCCTCGGGACCGGGGAGCTGTTTTTT
CASTPPSGLLGTGELFF
>NA|TRBJ2-1|TRBV7-3|TRBD1
TGTGCCAGCAGCTTGGGACAGGCCAATGAGCAGTTCTTC
CASSLGQANEQFF
>NA|TRBJ2-1|TRBV5-4|TRBD1
TGTGCCAGCACCGCCCGAGGGACAGGGGGCTACAATGAGCAGTTCTTC
CASTARGTGGYNEQFF
>NA|TRBJ2-1|TRBV6-2/TRBV6-3|TRBD2
TGTGCCAGCAGTAATAGCGGGGGGTCCTACAATGAGCAGTTCTTC
CASSNSGGSYNEQFF
>NA|TRBJ1-5|TRBV30|NA
TGTGCCTGGAGTGGAAACGGGGGGGGCAATCAGCCCCAGCATTTT
CAWSGNGGGNQPQHF
>NA|TRBJ1-6|TRBV24-1|NA
TGTGCCACCAGTGATTTGTTGGCCAGCGGGGGCTATAATTCACCCCTCCACTTT
CATSDLLASGGYNSPLHF